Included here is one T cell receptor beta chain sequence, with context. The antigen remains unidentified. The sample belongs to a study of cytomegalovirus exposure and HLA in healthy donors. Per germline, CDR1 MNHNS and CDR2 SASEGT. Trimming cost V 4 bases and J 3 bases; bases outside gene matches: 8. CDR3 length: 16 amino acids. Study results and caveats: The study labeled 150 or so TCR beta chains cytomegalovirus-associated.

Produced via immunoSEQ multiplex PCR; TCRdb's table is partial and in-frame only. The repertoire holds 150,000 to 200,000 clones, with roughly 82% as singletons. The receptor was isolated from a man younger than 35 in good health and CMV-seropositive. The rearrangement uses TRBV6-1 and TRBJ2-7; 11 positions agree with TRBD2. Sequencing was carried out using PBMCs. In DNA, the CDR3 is TGTGCCAGCAGTGGCCTAGCGGGAGGCCGGGGCTACGAGCAGTACTTC. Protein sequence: CASSGLAGGRGYEQYF.